A single TCR beta chain is shown here with its context. Authors' data handling: After removing out-of-frame reads, 2 million to 2.5 million distinct TCRbeta sequences remained. Method: immunoSEQ multiplex PCR; TCRdb's copy keeps in-frame clones and lacks some. Clone size and the V and J calls come from that table; the DNA yielded D and trimming. This table has about 26,000 clones, about four fifths appearing once. This entry comes from a study of memory CD4+ T cells and cytomegalovirus serostatus. Study information: Healthy Belgian adult donors included nine or ten CMV-positive and about two dozen CMV-negative people.

The germline V gene encodes CDR1 MDHEN and CDR2 SYDVKM. The CDR3 is 13 residues long. V lost 6 bases and J 2 bases, leaving 7 bases between the germline ends. The sort gate was single viable CD3+CD4+CD8-CD45RO+ cells for memory CD4+ T cells. Donors' CMV status reflects serum IgG against pp150, pp28, p38, p52. Sequencing was done on a sample of memory CD4+ T cells from blood. This TCR came from an adult in good health and CMV-seronegative. This chain uses TRBV28 with TRBJ2-2; D might be TRBD2 (6 bases). CDR3 loop: CASREGNTGELFF. CDR3 nucleotides: TGTGCCAGCAGGGAGGGAAACACCGGGGAGCTGTTTTTT.